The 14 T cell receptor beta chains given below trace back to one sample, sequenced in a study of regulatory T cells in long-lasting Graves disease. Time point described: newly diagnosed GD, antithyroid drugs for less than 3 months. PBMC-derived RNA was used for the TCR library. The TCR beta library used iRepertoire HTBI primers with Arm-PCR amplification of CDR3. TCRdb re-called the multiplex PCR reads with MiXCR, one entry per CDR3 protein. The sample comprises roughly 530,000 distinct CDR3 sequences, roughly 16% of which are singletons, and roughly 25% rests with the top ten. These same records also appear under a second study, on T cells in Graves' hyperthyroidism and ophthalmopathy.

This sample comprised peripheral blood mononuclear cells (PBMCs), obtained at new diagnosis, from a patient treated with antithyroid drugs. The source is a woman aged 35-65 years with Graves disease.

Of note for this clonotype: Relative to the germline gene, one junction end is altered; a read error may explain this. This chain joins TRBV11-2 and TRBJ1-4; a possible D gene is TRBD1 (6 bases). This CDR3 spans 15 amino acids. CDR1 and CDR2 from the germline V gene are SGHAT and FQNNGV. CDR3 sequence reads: CASSPIGTLNEKLLF. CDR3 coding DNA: TGTGCCAGCAGCCCTATCGGGACACTTAATGAAAAACTGCTTTTT.

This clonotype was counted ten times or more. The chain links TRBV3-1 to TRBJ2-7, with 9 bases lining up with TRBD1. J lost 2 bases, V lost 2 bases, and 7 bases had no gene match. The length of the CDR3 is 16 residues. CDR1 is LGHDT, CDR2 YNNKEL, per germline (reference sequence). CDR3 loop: CASSQPNRDRAYEQYF. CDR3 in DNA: TGTGCCAGCAGCCAACCTAACCGGGACAGGGCCTACGAGCAGTACTTC.

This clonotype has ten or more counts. Here the CDR3 DNA reads TGTGCCAGCAGTGAGGGACAGGGGGATCAGCCCCAGCATTTT. Translating it yields CASSEGQGDQPQHF. The chain uses TRBV2 and TRBJ1-5, with TRBD1 matching 11 bases. V shed 3 bases, J shed 5 bases, and the junction held 0 bases outside the gene matches. The CDR3 length is 14 residues. Germline lookup yields CDR1 SNHLY and CDR2 FYNNEI.

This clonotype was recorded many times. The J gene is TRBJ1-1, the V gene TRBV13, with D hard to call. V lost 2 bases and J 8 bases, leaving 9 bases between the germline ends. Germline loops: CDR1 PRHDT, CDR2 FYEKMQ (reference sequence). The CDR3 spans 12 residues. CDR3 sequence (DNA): TGTGCCAGCAGCTTAATCACGGGCGAAGCTTTCTTT. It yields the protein CASSLITGEAFF.

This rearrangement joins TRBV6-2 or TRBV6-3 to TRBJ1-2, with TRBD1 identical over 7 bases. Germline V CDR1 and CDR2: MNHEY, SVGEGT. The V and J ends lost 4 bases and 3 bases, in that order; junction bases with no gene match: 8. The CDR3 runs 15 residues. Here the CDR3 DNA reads TGTGCCAGCAGTTCCCCGGCAGGGGGGGACTATGGCTACACCTTC. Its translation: CASSSPAGGDYGYTF.

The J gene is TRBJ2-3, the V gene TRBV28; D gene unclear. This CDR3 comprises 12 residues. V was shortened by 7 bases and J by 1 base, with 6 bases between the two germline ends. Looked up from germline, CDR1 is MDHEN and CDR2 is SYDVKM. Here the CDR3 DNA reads TGTGCCAGCATTGCCGGCACAGATACGCAGTATTTT. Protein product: CASIAGTDTQYF.

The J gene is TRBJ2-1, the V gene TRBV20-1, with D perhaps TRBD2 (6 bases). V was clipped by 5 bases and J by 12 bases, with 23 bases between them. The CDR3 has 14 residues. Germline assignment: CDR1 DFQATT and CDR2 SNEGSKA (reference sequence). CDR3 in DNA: TGCAGTGCTGGACTGCGGGACGGGCGCGGAGGGCAGTTCTTC. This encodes CSAGLRDGRGGQFF.

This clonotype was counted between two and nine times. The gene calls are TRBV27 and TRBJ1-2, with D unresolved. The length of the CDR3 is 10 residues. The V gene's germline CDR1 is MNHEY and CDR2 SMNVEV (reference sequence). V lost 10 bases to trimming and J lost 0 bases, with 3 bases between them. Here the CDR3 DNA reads TGTGCCACCTCTAACTATGGCTACACCTTC. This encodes CATSNYGYTF.

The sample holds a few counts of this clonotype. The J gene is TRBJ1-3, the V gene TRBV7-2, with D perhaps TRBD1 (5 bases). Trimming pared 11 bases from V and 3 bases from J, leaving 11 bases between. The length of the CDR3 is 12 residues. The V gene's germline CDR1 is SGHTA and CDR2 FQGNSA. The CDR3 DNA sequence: TGTGCCGTTTGGGACCTTGGAAACACCATATATTTT. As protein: CAVWDLGNTIYF.

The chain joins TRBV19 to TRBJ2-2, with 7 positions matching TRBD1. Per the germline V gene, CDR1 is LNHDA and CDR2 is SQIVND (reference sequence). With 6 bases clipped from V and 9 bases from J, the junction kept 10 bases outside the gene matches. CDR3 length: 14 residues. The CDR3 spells CASSPRDSGRELFF. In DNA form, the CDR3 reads TGTGCCAGTAGCCCCCGGGACAGCGGCCGGGAGCTGTTTTTT.

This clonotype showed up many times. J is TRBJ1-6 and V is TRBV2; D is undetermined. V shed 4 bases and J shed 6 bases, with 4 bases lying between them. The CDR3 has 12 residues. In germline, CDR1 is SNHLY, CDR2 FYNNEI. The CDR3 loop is CASSVSNSPLHF. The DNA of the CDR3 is TGTGCCAGCAGTGTTAGTAATTCACCCCTCCACTTT.

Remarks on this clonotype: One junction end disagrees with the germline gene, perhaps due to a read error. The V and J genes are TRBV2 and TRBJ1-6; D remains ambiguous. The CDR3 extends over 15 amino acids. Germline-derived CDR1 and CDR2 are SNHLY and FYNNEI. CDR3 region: CASGDPSSYNSPLHF. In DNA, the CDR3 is TGTGCCAGCGGTGACCCGAGCTCCTATAATTCACCCCTCCACTTT. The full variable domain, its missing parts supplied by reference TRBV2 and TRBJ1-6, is EPEVTQTPSHQVTQMGQEVILRCVPISNHLYFYWYRQILGQKVEFLVSFYNNEISEKSEIFDDQFSVERPDGSNFTLKIRSTKLEDSAMYFCASGDPSSYNSPLHFGNGTRLTVT.

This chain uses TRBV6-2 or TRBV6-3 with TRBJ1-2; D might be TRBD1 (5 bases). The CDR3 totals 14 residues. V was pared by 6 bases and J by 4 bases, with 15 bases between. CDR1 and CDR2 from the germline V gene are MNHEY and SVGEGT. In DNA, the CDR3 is TGTGCCAGCAGAGGGACGGACCTCCTCTATGGCTACACCTTC. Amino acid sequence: CASRGTDLLYGYTF.

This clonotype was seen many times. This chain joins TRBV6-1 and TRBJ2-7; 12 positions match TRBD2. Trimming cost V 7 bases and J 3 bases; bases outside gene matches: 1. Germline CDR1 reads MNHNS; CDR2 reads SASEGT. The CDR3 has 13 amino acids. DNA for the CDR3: TGTGCCAGCAAGACTAGCGGGGGCTACGAGCAGTACTTC. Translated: CASKTSGGYEQYF.